The TCR beta chain described here comes from a study of T cell repertoires in cytomegalovirus infection. Across the study: CMV epitopes in the study were HLA-C-restricted (recently identified) and HLA-B-restricted (well studied). An indication of both CMV infection and matching HLA type came from public TCR beta signatures.

Per the germline V gene, CDR1 is ENHRY and CDR2 is SYGVKD. V was trimmed by 6 bases and J by 6 bases, leaving 15 bases between them. The CDR3 spans 14 residues. Study-level points and caveats: HLA-C-restricted CMV-specific TCR beta clonotypes prevailed in the ex vivo response.

This clonotype was observed a handful of times. Its antigen remains unidentified. TCRdb reprocessed the reads via MiXCR and lists one record per CDR3 protein. This sample has 250,000 to 400,000 distinct CDR3 sequences, with just under 25% found just once. This sequence was found in a human donor in good health (CMV status not recorded). Some clones in this sample may be carry-over from other donors' samples. The chain uses TRBV10-3 and TRBJ1-5; a possible D gene is TRBD1 (5 bases). Sample: cultured PBMCs, taken from culture after CMV antigen stimulation. The CDR3 protein is CAIRAGRDAQPQHF. The CDR3 DNA sequence: TGTGCCATCAGAGCCGGAAGGGACGCTCAGCCCCAGCATTTT.